These 12 T cell receptor beta chains were sequenced from one sample in a study of radiation and T cells in renal cell carcinoma. Specified time point: baseline pretreatment blood. Regarding treatment: 15 Gy SBRT to primary tumor, nephrectomy 4 weeks later. Profiled with immunoSEQ multiplex PCR; TCRdb holds only in-frame clones, not every one. The table has roughly 120,000 clones, about four fifths seen once; the top ten hold 2.5% to 3.5%. The sample was blood, taken from a patient whose treatment included radiotherapy and nephrectomy. These receptors originate from a woman aged 60-75 years with renal cell carcinoma.

The V call is TRBV28, the J call TRBJ2-3; D perhaps matches TRBD2 (6 bases). The ends were cut back, 7 bases at V and 2 bases at J, with 13 bases in the middle. The CDR3 length is 14 residues. CDR1 MDHEN and CDR2 SYDVKM come from the germline V gene. The CDR3 loop is CASTLGTFTDTQYF. CDR3 sequence (DNA): TGTGCCAGCACCCTCGGGACTTTCACAGATACGCAGTATTTT.

The chain is built from TRBV19 and TRBJ1-2; the match to TRBD1 covers 11 bases. The CDR3 extends over 15 amino acids. V lost 4 bases to trimming and J lost 4 bases; unmatched junction nucleotides: 5. The V gene's germline CDR1 is LNHDA and CDR2 SQIVND (reference sequence). The CDR3 is CASSSPGTGGYGYTF. In DNA, the CDR3 is TGTGCCAGTAGTAGCCCCGGGACAGGGGGCTATGGCTACACCTTC. Full variable domain (outside the CDR3, taken from reference TRBV19 and TRBJ1-2): DGGITQSPKYLFRKEGQNVTLSCEQNLNHDAMYWYRQDPGQGLRLIYYSQIVNDFQKGDIAEGYSVSREKKESFPLTVTSAQKNPTAFYLCASSSPGTGGYGYTFGSGTRLTVV.

The rearrangement joins TRBV5-6 to TRBJ1-1, with D possibly being TRBD1 (5 bases). This CDR3 is 14 amino acids long. Trimming pared 2 bases from V and 5 bases from J, leaving 13 bases between. CDR1 and CDR2 (germline): SGHDT, YYEEEE. The CDR3 loop is CASSFQGMRTEAFF. DNA for the CDR3: TGTGCCAGCAGCTTTCAGGGCATGAGGACTGAAGCTTTCTTT.

This chain joins TRBV6-1 and TRBJ1-5, with TRBD1 as a possible D gene (6 bases). The CDR3 is made up of 15 amino acids. Germline values: CDR1 MNHNS, CDR2 SASEGT. Trimming shortened V by 5 bases and J by 2 bases, and 13 bases separated the two germline ends. Here the CDR3 reads CASSTEGGGNQPQHF. In nucleotides, the CDR3 is TGTGCCAGCAGTACCGAGGGGGGCGGCAATCAGCCCCAGCATTTT.

The gene calls are TRBV15 and TRBJ1-1, with unresolved D. V was cut by 3 bases and J by 4 bases, with 6 bases left in between. Germline V CDR1 and CDR2: LNHNV, YYDKDF (reference sequence). This CDR3 has 12 residues. The CDR3 is CATSRGFTEAFF. The CDR3 DNA reads TGTGCCACCAGCAGGGGTTTCACTGAAGCTTTCTTT.

This sequence joins TRBV4-3 and TRBJ2-3; the match to TRBD1 covers 9 bases. Trimming removed 3 bases from V and 6 bases from J; junction bases left unmatched: 7. This CDR3 region has 15 residues. The germline V gene has CDR1 LGHNA and CDR2 YSLEER. The CDR3: CASSHATGGPDTQYF. The CDR3 DNA sequence: TGCGCCAGCAGCCATGCCACAGGGGGCCCGGATACGCAGTATTTT.

This clone has a single count. The chain uses TRBV6-1 and TRBJ1-2; D is unclear. The CDR3 is 11 residues long. Germline-derived CDR1 and CDR2 are MNHNS and SASEGT. V lost 11 bases, J lost 6 bases, and 13 bases lay in between. Written as DNA, the CDR3 is TGTGCCGCCCGACGGGCAAATGGCTACACCTTC. It yields the protein CAARRANGYTF.

The chain couples TRBV28 to TRBJ1-2, with unresolved D. V shed 2 bases and J shed 8 bases, with 9 bases lying between them. Germline CDR1 is MDHEN and CDR2 is SYDVKM. The CDR3 has 12 amino acids. The CDR3 here is CASSLGQRGYTF. The CDR3 DNA reads as TGTGCCAGCAGTTTAGGGCAGAGAGGCTACACCTTC.

The chain couples TRBV15 to TRBJ1-1; weak D call: TRBD1 (6 bases). The CDR3 is 14 amino acids. V was pared by 3 bases and J by 6 bases, with 14 bases between. Germline CDR1 reads LNHNV; CDR2 reads YYDKDF (reference sequence). CDR3 region: CATSSRRGSAEAFF. Here the CDR3 DNA reads TGTGCCACCAGCAGTCGCAGGGGTTCGGCTGAAGCTTTCTTT.

This clone was observed a few times. The chain is built from TRBV6-5 and TRBJ2-5; D is perhaps TRBD1 (6 bases). Per germline, CDR1 MNHEY and CDR2 SVGAGI. The V and J ends lost 4 bases and 1 base respectively, with 13 bases between them. The CDR3 extends over 15 amino acids. The CDR3, as DNA: TGTGCCAGCAGTTGGGGGCAGGGGATCCAAGAGACCCAGTACTTC. Its protein product is CASSWGQGIQETQYF.

The chain couples TRBV27 to TRBJ2-3; D unclear. V was pared by 1 base and J by 6 bases, with 5 bases between. Germline V gene lookup returns CDR1 MNHEY and CDR2 SMNVEV (reference sequence). This CDR3 spans 12 amino acids. The CDR3 nucleotides read TGTGCCAGCAGTTTATATGGGGATACGCAGTATTTT. Its translation is CASSLYGDTQYF.

The rearrangement joins TRBV19 to TRBJ2-7; 7 bases match TRBD1. Trimming at V came to 2 bases and at J to 2 bases, leaving 3 bases not matched to a gene. This CDR3 region has 14 residues. The germline gives CDR1 LNHDA, CDR2 SQIVND (reference sequence). The CDR3 loop is CASSISQGAYEQYF. In DNA form, the CDR3 reads TGTGCCAGTAGTATAAGTCAGGGGGCCTACGAGCAGTACTTC. The full variable domain, with the rest looked up from reference TRBV19 and TRBJ2-7, is DGGITQSPKYLFRKEGQNVTLSCEQNLNHDAMYWYRQDPGQGLRLIYYSQIVNDFQKGDIAEGYSVSREKKESFPLTVTSAQKNPTAFYLCASSISQGAYEQYFGPGTRLTVT.